The 14 T cell receptor beta chains given below trace back to one sample, sequenced in a study of response to subunit inactivated influenza vaccine. TCRdb reprocessed the RT-PCR reads with MiXCR, giving one entry per CDR3 protein. The repertoire holds hundreds of thousands of distinct CDR3 sequences, with approximately 7.1% as singletons. The sequenced sample was PBMCs from blood, obtained less than 30 months after vaccination. Receptors originate from a man aged 45-69 years who received an inactivated influenza vaccine.

This clonotype was counted many times. This rearrangement joins TRBV29-1 to TRBJ1-5; D remains ambiguous. The ends were cut back, 4 bases at V and 0 bases at J, with 7 bases in the middle. The germline gives CDR1 SQVTM, CDR2 ANQGSEA. The CDR3 runs to 13 residues. The CDR3 sequence is CSVAENSNQPQHF. As DNA, the CDR3 is TGCAGCGTTGCGGAGAATAGCAATCAGCCCCAGCATTTT.

This clonotype came up many times. The J gene is TRBJ2-7, the V gene TRBV5-1; no clear D. The V gene lost 2 bases and the J gene lost 3 bases, with 6 bases spanning the gap. This CDR3 is built from 12 residues. Germline CDR1 and CDR2: SGHRS and YFSETQ. Written as DNA, the CDR3 is TGCGCCAGCAGCTTTAATGGCTACGAGCAGTACTTC. It translates to CASSFNGYEQYF.

This clonotype has at least ten counts. The V gene is TRBV12-3 or TRBV12-4, the J gene TRBJ1-6, with 8 bases that match TRBD1. The ends lost 6 bases at V and 10 bases at J; junction bases unmatched: 8. The length of the CDR3 is 14 residues. This CDR3 is CASRADRAGSPLHF. CDR3 DNA sequence: TGTGCCAGCAGAGCGGACAGGGCGGGATCACCCCTCCACTTT.

J is TRBJ2-3 and V is TRBV21-1; TRBD1 was called by the table and not checked on the DNA. TRBV21-1 counts as a pseudogene. CDR3 length equals 18 residues. The CDR3 region is CASSKAHSGPPRTDTQYF. The CDR3 region has the DNA TGTGCCAGCAGCAAAGCGCACTCGGGGCCACCACGCACAGATACGCAGTATTTT.

The rearrangement links TRBV7-9 to TRBJ2-3; TRBD2 matches 10 bases. CDR3 size: 17 residues. Germline loops: CDR1 SEHNR, CDR2 FQNEAQ (reference sequence). The V gene end was trimmed by 4 bases and the J gene end by 4 bases; junction bases not matched to a gene: 11. The CDR3 loop reads CASSSLAGRIGADTQYF. CDR3 sequence (DNA): TGTGCCAGCAGCTCACTAGCGGGGAGGATTGGTGCAGATACGCAGTATTTT.

This clonotype was counted ten times or more. This sequence joins TRBV7-2 and TRBJ2-7; the match to TRBD2 covers 11 bases. CDR1 is SGHTA and CDR2 is FQGNSA in the germline V gene. This CDR3 is 15 amino acids long. The V and J ends lost 6 bases and 3 bases, in that order; junction bases with no gene match: 7. The CDR3 nucleotides are TGTGCCAGCAGACCCCGACTAGCGGGACGCTACGAGCAGTACTTC. It encodes CASRPRLAGRYEQYF.

This clonotype has a handful of counts. The chain has TRBV4-1 and TRBJ2-2; D gene unclear. Germline CDR1 is MGHRA and CDR2 is YSYEKL. The CDR3 length is 15 residues. Deletions cut 0 bases from V and 6 bases from J, with 11 bases between. In DNA, the CDR3 is TGCGCCAGCAGCCAAGATTTAGGGTTGGCCGGGGAGCTGTTTTTT. Its translation is CASSQDLGLAGELFF.

V usage is TRBV7-9 and J usage is TRBJ2-2; D may be TRBD1 or TRBD2 (5 bases each). This CDR3 is 14 amino acids long. Trimming pared 7 bases from V and 1 base from J, leaving 10 bases between. Germline CDR1 reads SEHNR; CDR2 reads FQNEAQ (reference sequence). CDR3 DNA: TGTGCCAGCAACCGTGGGGGGAACACCGGGGAGCTGTTTTTT. It specifies CASNRGGNTGELFF.

A few counts support this clonotype. The V gene is TRBV2, the J gene TRBJ1-4; TRBD1 matches at 9 bases. The V gene end was trimmed by 6 bases and the J gene end by 7 bases; junction bases not matched to a gene: 6. CDR1 is SNHLY and CDR2 is FYNNEI in the germline V gene. The CDR3 covers 14 residues. CDR3 DNA: TGTGCCAGCAGGGCACAGGGGGCCATTGAAAAACTGTTTTTT. It yields the protein CASRAQGAIEKLFF.

This clonotype was seen ten or more times. The rearrangement joins TRBV9 to TRBJ2-1; D perhaps matches TRBD1 (6 bases). The CDR3 is made up of 12 amino acids. Trimming took off 3 bases at V and 7 bases at J, with 8 bases between the two ends. The germline gives CDR1 SGDLS, CDR2 YYNGEE. In nucleotides, the CDR3 is TGTGCCAGCAGCGAAGGGGGAAATGAGCAGTTCTTC. Translating it yields CASSEGGNEQFF. Combining the CDR3 with reference TRBV9 and TRBJ2-1 gives the whole variable domain DSGVTQTPKHLITATGQRVTLRCSPRSGDLSVYWYQQSLDQGLQFLIQYYNGEERAKGNILERFSAQQFPDLHSELNLSSLELGDSALYFCASSEGGNEQFFGPGTRLTVL.

This clonotype turned up a few times. This sequence joins TRBV11-2 and TRBJ2-5; D is unresolved. With 5 bases removed from V and 5 bases from J, the gap between germline ends came to 15 bases. In germline, CDR1 is SGHAT, CDR2 FQNNGV. CDR3 length equals 14 residues. The CDR3 reads CASSQQRAWETQYF. CDR3 bases: TGTGCCAGCAGCCAGCAACGAGCCTGGGAGACCCAGTACTTC.

The table lists this clonotype with a few counts. V usage is TRBV4-1 and J usage is TRBJ1-4; D perhaps matches TRBD1 (6 bases). This CDR3 is built from 15 residues. V was trimmed by 4 bases and J by 5 bases, leaving 14 bases between them. Per the germline V gene, CDR1 is MGHRA and CDR2 is YSYEKL. CDR3 DNA sequence: TGCGCCAGCAGCCGTGAACCAGGGGCGAATGAAAAACTGTTTTTT. Its translation is CASSREPGANEKLFF.

This clonotype has just a few counts. J is TRBJ2-5 and V is TRBV6-1; no reliable D call. Trimming left V 7 bases short and J 5 bases short, with 20 bases between. In germline, CDR1 is MNHNS, CDR2 SASEGT. The CDR3 contains 15 residues. CDR3 residues: CASTYGSEGLETQYF. DNA for the CDR3: TGTGCCAGCACCTACGGGTCAGAAGGGTTGGAGACCCAGTACTTC.

V usage is TRBV4-1 and J usage is TRBJ2-1; D gene unclear. Germline lookup yields CDR1 MGHRA and CDR2 YSYEKL. With 0 bases removed from V and 6 bases from J, the gap between germline ends came to 15 bases. The CDR3 sequence is 16 residues long. CDR3 sequence reads: CASSQEALEVINEQFF. CDR3 DNA sequence: TGCGCCAGCAGCCAAGAAGCGTTAGAGGTGATCAATGAGCAGTTCTTC.